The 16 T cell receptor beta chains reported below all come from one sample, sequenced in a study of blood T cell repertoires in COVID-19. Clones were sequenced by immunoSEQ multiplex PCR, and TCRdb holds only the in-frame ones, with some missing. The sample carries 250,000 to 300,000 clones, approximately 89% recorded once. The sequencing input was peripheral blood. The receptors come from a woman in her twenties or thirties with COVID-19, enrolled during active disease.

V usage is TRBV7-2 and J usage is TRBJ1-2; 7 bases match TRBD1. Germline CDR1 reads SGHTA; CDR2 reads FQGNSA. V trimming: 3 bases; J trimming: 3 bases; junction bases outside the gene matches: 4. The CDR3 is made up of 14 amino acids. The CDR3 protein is CASSFYGTDYGYTF. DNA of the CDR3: TGTGCCAGCAGCTTTTACGGGACAGACTATGGCTACACCTTC. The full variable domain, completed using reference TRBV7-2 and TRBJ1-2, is GAGVSQSPSNKVTEKGKDVELRCDPISGHTALYWYRQSLGQGLEFLIYFQGNSAPDKSGLPSDRFSAERTGGSVSTLTIQRTQQEDSAVYLCASSFYGTDYGYTFGSGTRLTVV.

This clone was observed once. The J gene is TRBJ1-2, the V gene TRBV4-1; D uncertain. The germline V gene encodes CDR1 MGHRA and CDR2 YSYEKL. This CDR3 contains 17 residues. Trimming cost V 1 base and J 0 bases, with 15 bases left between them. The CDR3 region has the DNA TGCGCCAGCAGCCAAGCTGAGGCTTTTCGAGCTAACTATGGCTACACCTTC. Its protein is CASSQAEAFRANYGYTF.

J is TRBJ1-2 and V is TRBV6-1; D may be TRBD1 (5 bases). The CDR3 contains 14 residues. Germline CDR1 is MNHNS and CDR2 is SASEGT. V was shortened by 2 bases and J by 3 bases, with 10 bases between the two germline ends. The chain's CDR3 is CASSEIWGDYGYTF. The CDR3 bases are TGTGCCAGCAGTGAAATCTGGGGGGACTATGGCTACACCTTC.

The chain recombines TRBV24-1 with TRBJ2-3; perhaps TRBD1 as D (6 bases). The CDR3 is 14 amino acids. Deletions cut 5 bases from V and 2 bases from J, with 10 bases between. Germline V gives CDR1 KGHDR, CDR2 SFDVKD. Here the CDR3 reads CATSGQASTDTQYF. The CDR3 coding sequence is TGTGCCACCAGTGGACAGGCTTCCACAGATACGCAGTATTTT.

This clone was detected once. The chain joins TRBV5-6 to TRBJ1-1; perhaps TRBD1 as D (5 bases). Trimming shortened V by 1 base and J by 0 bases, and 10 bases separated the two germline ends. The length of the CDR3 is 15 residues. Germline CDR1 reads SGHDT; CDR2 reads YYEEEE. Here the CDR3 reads CASSLLRGLNTEAFF. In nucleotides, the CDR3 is TGTGCCAGCAGCTTGTTAAGGGGCCTGAACACTGAAGCTTTCTTT.

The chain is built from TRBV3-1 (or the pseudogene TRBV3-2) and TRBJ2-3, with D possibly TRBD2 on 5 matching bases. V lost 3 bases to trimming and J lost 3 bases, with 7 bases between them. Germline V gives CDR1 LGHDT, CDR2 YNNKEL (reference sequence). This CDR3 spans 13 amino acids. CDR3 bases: TGTGCCAGCAGCCAGGGGAGAACAGATACGCAGTATTTT. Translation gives CASSQGRTDTQYF.

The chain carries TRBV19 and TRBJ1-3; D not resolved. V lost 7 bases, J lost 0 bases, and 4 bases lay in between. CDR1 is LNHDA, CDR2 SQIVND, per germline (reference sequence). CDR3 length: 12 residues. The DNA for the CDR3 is TGTGCCAGTACTTTCTCTGGAAACACCATATATTTT. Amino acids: CASTFSGNTIYF.

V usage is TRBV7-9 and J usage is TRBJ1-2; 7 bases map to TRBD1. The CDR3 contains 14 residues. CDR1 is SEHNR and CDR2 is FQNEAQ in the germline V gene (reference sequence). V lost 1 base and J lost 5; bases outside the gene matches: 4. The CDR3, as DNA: TGTGCCAGCAGCTTAGACAGGGGATTTTATGGCTACACCTTC. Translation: CASSLDRGFYGYTF.

Here the CDR3 DNA reads TGCGCCAGCAGCCCAGGGTGGACAGCGAACACTGAAGCTTTCTTT. The encoded protein is CASSPGWTANTEAFF. The J gene is TRBJ1-1, the V gene TRBV5-1; D perhaps matches TRBD1 (6 bases). CDR3 length: 15 amino acids. CDR1 SGHRS and CDR2 YFSETQ come from the germline V gene. The V and J ends lost 4 bases and 1 base respectively, with 14 bases between them.

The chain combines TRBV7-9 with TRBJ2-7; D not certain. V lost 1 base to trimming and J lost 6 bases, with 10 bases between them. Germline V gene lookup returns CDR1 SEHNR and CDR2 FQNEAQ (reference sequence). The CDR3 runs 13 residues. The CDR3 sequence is CASSLGVRPEQYF. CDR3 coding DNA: TGTGCCAGCAGCTTAGGTGTGCGTCCCGAGCAGTACTTC.

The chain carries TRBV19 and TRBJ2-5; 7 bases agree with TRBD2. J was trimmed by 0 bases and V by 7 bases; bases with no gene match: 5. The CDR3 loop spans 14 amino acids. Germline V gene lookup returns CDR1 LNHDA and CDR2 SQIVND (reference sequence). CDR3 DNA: TGTGCCAGTAAGGCTAGCGGTTACCAAGAGACCCAGTACTTC. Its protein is CASKASGYQETQYF.

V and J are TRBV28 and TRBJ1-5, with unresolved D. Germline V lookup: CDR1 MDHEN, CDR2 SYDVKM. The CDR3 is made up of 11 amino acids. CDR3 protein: CTGIANQPQHF. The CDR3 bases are TGTACGGGAATCGCCAATCAGCCCCAGCATTTT.

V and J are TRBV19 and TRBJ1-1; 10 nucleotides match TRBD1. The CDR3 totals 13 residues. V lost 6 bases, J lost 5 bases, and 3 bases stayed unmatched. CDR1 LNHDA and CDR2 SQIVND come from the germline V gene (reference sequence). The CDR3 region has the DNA TGTGCCAGTAGGGACAGGGGGTGGACTGAAGCTTTCTTT. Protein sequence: CASRDRGWTEAFF.

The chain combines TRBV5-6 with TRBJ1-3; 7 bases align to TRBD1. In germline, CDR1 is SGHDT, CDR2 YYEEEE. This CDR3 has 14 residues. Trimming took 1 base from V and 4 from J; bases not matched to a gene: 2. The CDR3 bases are TGTGCCAGCAGCTTGACAGGGGCGGGAAACACCATATATTTT. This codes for CASSLTGAGNTIYF.

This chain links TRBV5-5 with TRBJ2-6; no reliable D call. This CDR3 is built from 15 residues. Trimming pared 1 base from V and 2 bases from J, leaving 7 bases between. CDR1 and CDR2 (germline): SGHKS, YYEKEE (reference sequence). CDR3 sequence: CASSLSGTGANVLTF. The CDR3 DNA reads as TGTGCCAGCAGCTTGTCAGGAACTGGGGCCAACGTCCTGACTTTC.

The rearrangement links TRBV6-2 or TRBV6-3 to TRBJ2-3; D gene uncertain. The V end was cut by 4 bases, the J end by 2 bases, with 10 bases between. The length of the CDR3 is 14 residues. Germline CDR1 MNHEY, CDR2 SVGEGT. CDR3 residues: CASSWRRLTDTQYF. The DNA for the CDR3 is TGTGCCAGCAGTTGGAGAAGACTCACAGATACGCAGTATTTT.